The 12 T cell receptor beta chains in this list originate from one sample, sequenced in a study of blood T cell repertoires in COVID-19. Libraries were prepared by immunoSEQ multiplex PCR; TCRdb keeps only in-frame clonotypes and omits some of them. The data contain about 250,000 clones, roughly 88% of them singletons. Material: peripheral blood. The source is an older man with acute or convalescent COVID-19.

This clone was picked up a small number of times. DNA of the CDR3: TGTGCCAGCAGCTACACCGGGACAGGGGCCTACAATGAGCAGTTCTTC. Its translation: CASSYTGTGAYNEQFF. The rearrangement uses TRBV11-2 and TRBJ2-1; 10 bases line up with TRBD1. V dropped 4 bases and J dropped 2; count of bases not matched to a gene: 5. This CDR3 is 16 amino acids long. Per the germline V gene, CDR1 is SGHAT and CDR2 is FQNNGV.

This clone was seen a handful of times. V gene TRBV4-3 combines with J gene TRBJ2-3; 13 positions match TRBD2. Per the germline V gene, CDR1 is LGHNA and CDR2 is YSLEER. With 2 bases clipped from V and 0 bases from J, the junction kept 2 bases outside the gene matches. The CDR3 contains 17 residues. In nucleotides, the CDR3 is TGCGCCAGCAGCCAATTACTAGCGGGGGGGAGCACAGATACGCAGTATTTT. Translated: CASSQLLAGGSTDTQYF.

The V call is TRBV7-2, the J call TRBJ1-1; no definite D call. Germline V lookup: CDR1 SGHTA, CDR2 FQGNSA. This CDR3 comprises 15 residues. V was shortened by 1 base and J by 1 base, with 10 bases between the two germline ends. CDR3 protein: CASSLVGDANTEAFF. In DNA form, the CDR3 reads TGTGCCAGCAGCTTAGTGGGAGACGCGAACACTGAAGCTTTCTTT.

This clone appeared a few times. V is TRBV28 and J is TRBJ1-2; the D gene is possibly TRBD1 (5 bases). The CDR3 has 16 amino acids. CDR1 is MDHEN and CDR2 is SYDVKM in the germline V gene. V was trimmed by 5 bases and J by 10 bases, leaving 26 bases between them. CDR3 amino acids: CASSLTGASRWFVYTF. The CDR3 DNA sequence: TGTGCCAGCAGTCTAACAGGAGCCTCTCGATGGTTTGTCTACACCTTC.

The rearrangement uses TRBV5-1 and TRBJ1-2, with TRBD1 matching over 9 bases. CDR1 SGHRS and CDR2 YFSETQ come from the germline V gene. V lost 4 bases to trimming and J lost 6 bases; unmatched junction nucleotides: 10. This CDR3 comprises 15 residues. The DNA for the CDR3 is TGCGCCAGCAGCATCCTTCCGGGACAGGGACATGGCTACACCTTC. Encoded protein: CASSILPGQGHGYTF.

V is TRBV25-1 and J is TRBJ1-4; D uncertain. Germline V gene data show CDR1 as MGHDK and CDR2 as SYGVNS. CDR3 size: 17 residues. V lost 7 bases, J lost 7 bases, and 25 bases lay in between. The CDR3 loop reads CASKGRLNSGGSEKLFF. The CDR3 DNA follows: TGTGCCAGCAAAGGACGGTTGAATTCCGGAGGGAGTGAAAAACTGTTTTTT.

The rearrangement uses TRBV7-2 and TRBJ2-7; D gene uncertain. CDR1 and CDR2 from the germline V gene are SGHTA and FQGNSA. There are 14 residues in the CDR3. V lost 1 base, J lost 2 bases, and 9 bases lay in between. The CDR3 reads CASSLVAGTYEQYF. The CDR3 nucleotides are TGTGCCAGCAGCTTAGTCGCAGGAACCTACGAGCAGTACTTC.

This clone was detected a few times. V and J are TRBV6-1 and TRBJ2-2; D might be TRBD1 (6 bases). V lost 4 bases to trimming and J lost 3 bases, with 15 bases between them. CDR1 MNHNS and CDR2 SASEGT come from the germline V gene. The CDR3 is 16 amino acids. CDR3 nucleotide sequence: TGTGCCAGCAGTGGGACCCGACAGGACTACACCGGGGAGCTGTTTTTT. This encodes CASSGTRQDYTGELFF.

V and J are TRBV7-2 and TRBJ2-1; 15 positions match TRBD2. V lost 4 bases and J lost 15; bases outside the gene matches: 4. Germline values: CDR1 SGHTA, CDR2 FQGNSA. The CDR3 runs to 13 residues. CDR3 protein: CASSSGTSGGMFF. The CDR3 coding sequence is TGTGCCAGCAGCTCTGGGACTAGCGGGGGGATGTTCTTC.

The rearrangement links TRBV6-1 to TRBJ1-5; D perhaps matches TRBD1 (5 bases). The V end was cut by 0 bases, the J end by 4 bases, with 10 bases between. Germline assignment: CDR1 MNHNS and CDR2 SASEGT. CDR3 length: 15 amino acids. The CDR3, as DNA: TGTGCCAGCAGTGAAGCGCGGGGCGATAATCAGCCCCAGCATTTT. This sequence encodes CASSEARGDNQPQHF.

V gene TRBV9 combines with J gene TRBJ2-7; perhaps TRBD2 as D (6 bases). This CDR3 is built from 14 residues. V lost 4 bases and J 2 bases, leaving 13 bases between the germline ends. Per the germline V gene, CDR1 is SGDLS and CDR2 is YYNGEE. In DNA, the CDR3 is TGTGCCAGCAGCCTCCGGGACTTAACCTACGAGCAGTACTTC. Amino acids: CASSLRDLTYEQYF. The full variable domain, in which reference TRBV9 and TRBJ2-7 provide the parts outside the CDR3, is DSGVTQTPKHLITATGQRVTLRCSPRSGDLSVYWYQQSLDQGLQFLIQYYNGEERAKGNILERFSAQQFPDLHSELNLSSLELGDSALYFCASSLRDLTYEQYFGPGTRLTVT.

This clone was counted only a few times. Other DNA sequences in this sample translate to the same CDR3. V is TRBV6-4 and J is TRBJ2-2, with D tentatively TRBD2 (6 bases). The V gene lost 0 bases and the J gene lost 5 bases, with 10 bases spanning the gap. CDR1 is MRHNA and CDR2 is SNTAGT in the germline V gene. The CDR3 spans 15 residues. The CDR3 nucleotides are TGTGCCAGCAGTGACTCGGGAGGTTCAACCGGGGAGCTGTTTTTT. Protein sequence: CASSDSGGSTGELFF.